Reported below is one TCR beta chain. Its antigen remains unidentified. MiXCR, applied by TCRdb to the reads, yields one record per CDR3 protein. Of about 570,000 distinct CDR3 sequences in the sample, roughly 43% are singletons; the top ten hold about 46%. This record belongs to a study of T cell repertoires in cytomegalovirus infection. General observations from the study: Cumulative frequency (of public TCR beta family members) identified carriers of CMV plus the relevant HLA.

The germline V gene has CDR1 SEHNR and CDR2 FQNEAQ (reference sequence). The CDR3 spans 16 residues. The junction had 9 bases not matched to a gene; V was cut back by 5 bases and J by 3 bases. V gene TRBV7-9 combines with J gene TRBJ2-2; TRBD2 matches 7 bases. The material sequenced was cultured PBMCs, taken from culture after CMV antigen stimulation. The source is a human donor in good health (CMV status not recorded). Some clones in this sample may be carry-over from other donors' samples. CDR3 in DNA: TGTGCCAGCAGCCCCCGTGAAGCGGGATACACCGGGGAGCTGTTTTTT. Amino acid sequence: CASSPREAGYTGELFF.